The 23 T cell receptor beta chains below were found in one sample sequenced in a study of T cells in Graves' hyperthyroidism and ophthalmopathy. From RNA transcripts, TCR beta CDR3 regions were amplified. A first-round RT-PCR of the TCR CDR3 used the HTBI primer set. Using its own MiXCR run on the multiplex PCR reads, TCRdb lists one record per CDR3 protein. The data contain approximately 500,000 distinct CDR3 sequences, around 42% of them seen just once; the ten biggest clones take up around 8%. Source material: peripheral blood or thyroid tissue (not recorded which). The receptors come from a woman aged 18-35 years with Graves' hyperthyroidism.

V gene TRBV10-3 combines with J gene TRBJ1-2; 7 bases align to TRBD1. V shed 4 bases, J shed 0 bases, and the junction held 5 bases outside the gene matches. Germline loops: CDR1 ENHRY, CDR2 SYGVKD. The CDR3 sequence is 15 residues long. The CDR3 DNA reads TGTGCCATCAGTGGCACAGGGGTAACTAACTATGGCTACACCTTC. Its protein product is CAISGTGVTNYGYTF.

The chain combines TRBV7-8 with TRBJ2-7; TRBD2 matches 8 bases. V dropped 1 base and J dropped 7; count of bases not matched to a gene: 9. From germline, CDR1 is SGHVS and CDR2 FQNEAQ. The CDR3 consists of 15 residues. CDR3 nucleotides: TGTGCCAGCAGCTTAGGTGGGACTAGATCCGGGGAGCAGTACTTC. This sequence encodes CASSLGGTRSGEQYF. The entire variable domain, with the rest obtained from reference TRBV7-8 and TRBJ2-7, is as follows: GAGVSQSPRYKVAKRGQDVALRCDPISGHVSLFWYQQALGQGPEFLTYFQNEAQLDKSGLPSDRFFAERPEGSVSTLKIQRTQQEDSAVYLCASSLGGTRSGEQYFGPGTRLTVT.

The CDR3 coding sequence is TGTGCCAGCAGCGAATCCAGGGGGAACACCGGGGAGCTGTTTTTT. Translating gives CASSESRGNTGELFF. V is TRBV7-3 and J is TRBJ2-2, with a weak D call TRBD1 (6 bases). Germline V lookup: CDR1 SGHTA, CDR2 FQGTGA. This CDR3 is 15 amino acids long. With 5 bases removed from V and 1 base from J, the gap between germline ends came to 11 bases. Full variable domain (rest looked up from reference TRBV7-3 and TRBJ2-2): GAGVSQTPSNKVTEKGKYVELRCDPISGHTALYWYRQSLGQGPEFLIYFQGTGAADDSGLPNDRFFAVRPEGSVSTLKIQRTERGDSAVYLCASSESRGNTGELFFGEGSRLTVL.

The chain links TRBV15 to TRBJ2-7; D possibly corresponds to TRBD1 (5 bases). The CDR3 runs to 15 residues. CDR1 is LNHNV, CDR2 YYDKDF, per germline (reference sequence). Trimming stripped 3 bases from V and 6 bases from J, with 18 bases between. CDR3 sequence reads: CATSSLTGGASEQYF. CDR3 bases: TGTGCCACCAGCAGCTTGACCGGTGGGGCTTCCGAGCAGTACTTC. The entire variable domain, with the rest obtained from reference TRBV15 and TRBJ2-7, is as follows: DAMVIQNPRYQVTQFGKPVTLSCSQTLNHNVMYWYQQKSSQAPKLLFHYYDKDFNNEADTPDNFQSRRPNTSFCFLDIRSPGLGDTAMYLCATSSLTGGASEQYFGPGTRLTVT.

V and J are TRBV14 and TRBJ2-7; TRBD2 aligns across 7 bases. The V and J ends lost 0 bases and 3 bases, in that order; junction bases with no gene match: 2. This CDR3 is built from 14 residues. The germline V gene has CDR1 SGHDN and CDR2 FVKESK. The CDR3 loop is CASSQDGRDYEQYF. CDR3 bases: TGTGCCAGCAGCCAAGATGGGAGGGACTACGAGCAGTACTTC.

The chain carries TRBV7-9 and TRBJ1-3; 8 nucleotides line up with TRBD1. Germline trimming cut 5 bases from V and 7 bases from J; bases unmatched to any gene: 10. The CDR3 runs 15 residues. The germline V gene has CDR1 SEHNR and CDR2 FQNEAQ (reference sequence). The CDR3 nucleotides are TGTGCCAGCAGCGAGGACAGGGAAGTAGACAACACCATATATTTT. Amino acid sequence: CASSEDREVDNTIYF.

This clonotype appeared a few times. This clone may be a read error of a much larger clone one base away. The chain uses TRBV20-1 and TRBJ1-1; D remains unclear. Per germline, CDR1 DFQATT and CDR2 SNEGSKA (reference sequence). The CDR3 consists of 15 residues. CDR3 nucleotide sequence: TGCGGTGCTAGAGATCTCCGCCACGGGAACACTGAAGCTTTCTTT. Protein: CGARDLRHGNTEAFF.

There are a few counts of this clonotype. The chain recombines TRBV15 with TRBJ2-7, with 7 bases matching TRBD2. The CDR3 is 15 residues long. The ends lost 5 bases at V and 4 bases at J; junction bases unmatched: 11. The germline V gene has CDR1 LNHNV and CDR2 YYDKDF (reference sequence). For the CDR3, the DNA is TGTGCCACCAGCCCCTCGGAAGCGGGGAATTACGAGCAGTACTTC. It yields the protein CATSPSEAGNYEQYF.

This clonotype was detected many times. The chain joins TRBV3-1 to TRBJ2-2; possibly TRBD2 for D (5 bases). V lost 1 base and J lost 4, with 10 bases in between. The CDR3 sequence is 15 residues long. From germline, CDR1 is LGHDT and CDR2 YNNKEL (reference sequence). The chain's CDR3 is CASSQGILGTGELFF. The CDR3 DNA reads TGTGCCAGCAGCCAAGGCATACTAGGCACCGGGGAGCTGTTTTTT.

The V and J genes are TRBV4-3 and TRBJ1-2, with TRBD1 matching over 12 bases. The CDR3 is 16 amino acids. Germline values: CDR1 LGHNA, CDR2 YSLEER. After removal of 1 base from V and 7 bases from J, the junction contained 7 bases not matched to a gene. The CDR3 DNA is TGCGCCAGCAGCCAAGTGCCGGGACAGGGGGCAGGTGGCTACACCTTC. Its translation: CASSQVPGQGAGGYTF.

This clonotype was seen a single time. This may come from a read error, since a much larger clone is one base off. The gene calls are TRBV5-1 and TRBJ2-7; TRBD1 is a possible D gene (5 bases). The end of the DNA aligns better with TRBJ2-1, so the J call may be wrong. Germline lookup yields CDR1 SGHRS and CDR2 YFSETQ. The CDR3 consists of 15 residues. This CDR3 is CASSLAPQGSYEQFF. The DNA of the CDR3 is TGCGCCAGCAGCTTGGCCCCCCAGGGCTCCTACGAGCAGTTCTTC.

In this sample, this clonotype turned up once. The genes are TRBV2 and TRBJ2-1; D perhaps matches TRBD2 (6 bases). The CDR3 length is 17 residues. Per germline, CDR1 SNHLY and CDR2 FYNNEI. V was trimmed by 5 bases and J by 1 base, leaving 18 bases between them. The CDR3 coding sequence is TGTGCCAGCAGTTACCCCCGGCCGGGAGTGTCCTACAATGAGCAGTTCTTC. Encoded protein: CASSYPRPGVSYNEQFF.

On this clonotype: One junction end does not reproduce the germline sequence, and a read error may be involved. The chain is built from TRBV5-5 and TRBJ1-1, with D hard to call. Per germline, CDR1 SGHKS and CDR2 YYEKEE (reference sequence). CDR3 size: 13 residues. CDR3 region: CAGSLVAGTEAFF. The CDR3 nucleotides read TGCGCCGGCAGCTTGGTGGCGGGGACTGAAGCTTTCTTT.

The chain recombines TRBV12-5 with TRBJ1-5; 7 positions agree with TRBD1. The CDR3 contains 15 residues. V lost 6 bases to trimming and J lost 8 bases; unmatched junction nucleotides: 13. Germline V CDR1 and CDR2: LGHNT, FRNRAP. The CDR3 bases are TGTGCTAGTGGGGGGCCGGGACAGTTATCGGAGCCCCAGCATTTT. Translation: CASGGPGQLSEPQHF.

This clonotype was picked up many times. The rearrangement joins TRBV7-2 to TRBJ1-1; 7 bases are shared with TRBD1. J was trimmed by 7 bases and V by 6 bases; bases with no gene match: 11. This CDR3 comprises 14 residues. The germline gives CDR1 SGHTA, CDR2 FQGNSA. The CDR3 DNA follows: TGTGCCAGCAGTAAAAACAGGGGAGGAGGTGAAGCTTTCTTT. It is translated as CASSKNRGGGEAFF.

The rearrangement uses TRBV29-1 and TRBJ2-3; D perhaps matches TRBD2 (5 bases). CDR3 length: 12 residues. The germline V gene has CDR1 SQVTM and CDR2 ANQGSEA. Deletions cut 4 bases from V and 6 bases from J, with 11 bases between. CDR3 sequence (DNA): TGCAGCGTTGTAAGAGGGTTCGATACGCAGTATTTT. Translation gives CSVVRGFDTQYF.

This clonotype was seen ten or more times. The gene calls are TRBV5-1 and TRBJ1-3; possible D gene TRBD1, 5 bases. The germline V gene has CDR1 SGHRS and CDR2 YFSETQ. Trimming took 0 bases from V and 4 from J, leaving 11 bases between them. This CDR3 contains 15 residues. In DNA, the CDR3 is TGCGCCAGCAGCTTGGCCCAGGGAGGGGGAAACACCATATATTTT. It specifies CASSLAQGGGNTIYF.

This clonotype was picked up many times. This chain joins TRBV16 and TRBJ2-7; TRBD1 is a possible D gene (6 bases). V was clipped by 5 bases and J by 2 bases, with 13 bases between them. In germline, CDR1 is KGHSY, CDR2 FQNENV. The CDR3 sequence is 14 residues long. CDR3 sequence (DNA): TGTGCCAGCAGCGGGGGACAACTAACCTACGAGCAGTACTTC. The encoded protein is CASSGGQLTYEQYF.

This clonotype was recorded many times. A read error may produce the germline difference seen at one junction end. The V gene is TRBV10-3, the J gene TRBJ2-7; tentatively, D is TRBD2 (6 bases). This CDR3 spans 16 amino acids. Germline loops: CDR1 ENHRY, CDR2 SYGVKD. The CDR3 is CAISESIAVSSYKQYF. The CDR3 coding sequence is TGTGCCATCAGTGAGTCGATAGCGGTTAGCTCCTACAAGCAGTACTTC.

The chain links TRBV29-1 to TRBJ1-1; D remains ambiguous. Deletions cut 5 bases from V and 0 bases from J, with 13 bases between. Germline-derived CDR1 and CDR2 are SQVTM and ANQGSEA. This CDR3 spans 14 amino acids. CDR3 bases: TGCAGCGTTAGGGCAGTGGCGATGAACACTGAAGCTTTCTTT. Translated: CSVRAVAMNTEAFF.

This clonotype appeared many times. The rearrangement uses TRBV2 and TRBJ2-5, with D maybe TRBD1 (5 bases). This CDR3 spans 18 amino acids. With 2 bases removed from V and 2 bases from J, the gap between germline ends came to 21 bases. Germline CDR1 SNHLY, CDR2 FYNNEI. CDR3 in amino acids: CASSELFRGRRPQETQYF. The CDR3 nucleotides are TGTGCCAGCAGTGAACTATTTAGGGGTCGACGTCCACAAGAGACCCAGTACTTC.

This clonotype came up many times. The chain is built from TRBV6-5 and TRBJ2-5; TRBD2 agrees at 8 bases. The CDR3 has 16 amino acids. The V and J ends lost 8 bases and 5 bases, in that order; junction bases with no gene match: 16. Per germline, CDR1 MNHEY and CDR2 SVGAGI. For the CDR3, the DNA is TGTGCCAGCGTCGGGACGGTGGGGACTAGGAGCGAGACCCAGTACTTC. This gives the protein CASVGTVGTRSETQYF.

This clonotype was observed many times. The chain joins TRBV5-8 to TRBJ2-5, with TRBD2 identical over 11 bases. V trimming: 0 bases; J trimming: 1 base; junction bases outside the gene matches: 5. CDR1 is SGHTS, CDR2 YDEGEE, per germline. CDR3 size: 17 residues. CDR3 sequence (DNA): TGTGCCAGCAGCTTGGGGGGGACTAGCGGAACCCAAGAGACCCAGTACTTC. This sequence encodes CASSLGGTSGTQETQYF.